This record concerns one T cell receptor beta chain sequence. This clonotype was seen a handful of times. The antigen this receptor binds is unknown. No base-level quality is on record; no much larger clone is a single base apart. Libraries were constructed by multiplex PCR. The run used an Illumina HiSeq 4000. CDR3 regions were amplified by Arm-PCR with iRepertoire HTBI primers to construct TCR beta libraries. Before sequencing, the PCR products went through gel purification. The authors' pipeline ran thus. A total of fewer than 70 TRBV and 14 TRBJ segments were identified across samples and were used for gene usage analysis of CDR3 amino acid clonotypes. COPE and FqMerger were used to merge the filtered high-quality paired reads into contigs. BLAST was used to align contigs to the IMGT TRBV, TRBD and TRBJ reference genes, and CDR3 was defined following IMGT. Any clonotype with a frequency above 0.1% was counted as a highly expanded clone. Repertoire diversity was measured by Shannon entropy, and V-J evenness by the Gini coefficient. Public clonotypes were defined as clonotypes shared by more than one individual. TCRdb ran its own pipeline on the public reads, namely fastp trimming at Q25 and MiXCR clone calling, and kept in-frame beta chains. Identical CDR3 proteins give one entry, which carries the most common genes and DNA. These V and J calls rely on TCRdb rather than the paper's analysis. Here the sample has under 700,000 distinct CDR3 sequences; about 15% occur a single time. The ten biggest clones cover around a quarter of the sample.

The germline V gene (reference sequence) yields LNHDA for CDR1 and SQIVND for CDR2. The CDR3 covers 16 residues, taking in both the cysteine and the phenylalanine. Only the CDR3 DNA stays, 48 bases, in frame from base 1. Cut back by 2 bases and 2 bases, the V and J ends lie 13 bases apart. This sample stems from a study of regulatory T cells in long-lasting Graves disease (dated by TCRdb to the early 2020s). For the study in its entirety: Newly diagnosed Graves' disease patients had taken antithyroid drugs for less than 3 months. Peripheral blood TCR sequencing and RNA sequencing compared persistent Graves' disease patients with newly diagnosed Graves' disease patients. The study was registered as a clinical trial and conducted in China. A total of approximately 35 samples underwent TCR sequencing: approximately 13 from persistent and approximately 20 from newly diagnosed Graves' disease patients. Study-wide findings and limitations: Because the primary lesion, thyroid tissue, could not be accessed, the study looked at peripheral blood alone. Sequencing and analysis were limited to the TCR beta chain. TRBV28, TRBJ1-2 and TRBJ2-5 were preferentially used in persistent disease, while TRBV20-1 and TRBJ2-1 were favored in newly diagnosed disease. Compared with newly diagnosed patients, persistent Graves' disease patients had lower TCR Shannon entropy and fewer highly expanded clones, which suggests clonal expansion. Patients with persistent disease shared more public clonotypes (approximately 2,500) than newly diagnosed patients did (approximately 1,000). The small sample size was acknowledged by the authors as a limitation that may reduce accuracy.

What the time point label conveys for this sample: newly diagnosed GD, antithyroid drugs for less than 3 months. For both TCR sequencing and RNA sequencing, RNA was extracted from PBMCs using TRIzol. Graves' disease was diagnosed according to American Thyroid Association guidelines. Patients were recruited from an endocrinology department in Xi'an, China. Each patient gave approximately 9 milliliters of peripheral blood, collected in an EDTA anticoagulant tube. Ficoll Paque Plus density gradient separation was used to isolate PBMCs, and no further T cell sorting was performed. An Agilent 2100 Bioanalyzer and agarose gel were used to check RNA quality, and a NanoDrop 2000 was used to measure RNA concentration. These data are also associated with another study on T cells in Graves' hyperthyroidism and ophthalmopathy. Looking at the second paper: A patient counted as having stable Graves' hyperthyroidism if no progression to ophthalmopathy occurred over 18 months of follow-up. Hyperthyroidism patients were newly diagnosed, with disease duration under 2 months, and aged 18 to 65 years. The study excluded patients with uncontrolled infections, other autoimmune diseases, pregnancy or lactation. Diagnoses were established on the basis of clinical symptoms, serum thyroxine and TRAb, thyroid ultrasound, and orbital computed tomography. The TCR CDR3 was subjected to a first round of RT-PCR using the HTBI primer set and the Qiagen OneStep RT-PCR kit. Most expanded thyroid clonotypes (frequency above 0.001) were also detected in blood, a finding suggesting that blood repertoires may reflect thyroid immune responses. A 13 V-J signature model separated ophthalmopathy from stable hyperthyroidism, with 87.88% sensitivity and 81.08% specificity in cross-validation and 80%/75% in testing. In validation, the model predicted progression to ophthalmopathy with roughly 66% sensitivity and 72% to 85% specificity, a median of about 6 months before onset. To identify distinguishing TCR V-J signatures, a discovery cohort of some 100 patients was used, comprising some 43 with Graves' ophthalmopathy and about 59 with stable Graves' hyperthyroidism. An independent validation cohort of about 20 hyperthyroidism patients and roughly 16 patients who later progressed to ophthalmopathy tested prospective prediction of ophthalmopathy. For training and testing, the 100 patients in the discovery cohort were randomly divided in a 7:3 ratio. The study also compared thyroid tissue and blood T-cell repertoires from about 6 Graves' hyperthyroidism patients. After sampling, hyperthyroidism patients received methimazole starting at 30 mg daily, and ophthalmopathy patients received high-dose intravenous methylprednisolone. Libraries were constructed in a second round of multiplex PCR, after which size selection and purification were performed. Paired-end sequencing of the libraries was performed with 100 bp reads on an Illumina HiSeq2000. Raw data were processed with SOAPnuke, discarding reads with adapters, uncalled bases, mean Phred below 15, or no exact constant-primer or identifier match. COPE v1.2.5 was used to merge the high-quality paired reads, and each unique nucleotide sequence was defined as a clonotype. MiTCR v1.1 was used to align clonotypes to the IMGT TRBV, TRBD and TRBJ reference segments. Analysis was restricted to V-J combinations with a frequency above 0.0001, which covered over 98% of repertoires. The TCS score was defined as the ratio of F50 (clonal expansion) to E x V (chaos), calculated using BLOSUM62-based TCRdist between CDR3 peptides within each V-J. Welch's t-statistics and random forest reduced roughly 540 V-J features to roughly 13, which were used in a naive Bayes classifier (R e1071). Sample size was not statistically predetermined, and investigators were not blinded to group allocation. The paper reports TCR Vbeta CDR3 sequencing of fewer than 150 peripheral blood samples: 43 ophthalmopathy, fewer than 80 hyperthyroidism and approximately 17 progressor patients.

The sequence is built from TRBV19 and TRBJ2-1; the D gene is perhaps TRBD1, from 6 matching bases. The clonotype originates from a woman aged 40 to 65 with Graves disease. Donor details come from another sample of the same person, matched by shared clones. This sample comprised peripheral blood mononuclear cells (PBMCs), obtained at new diagnosis, from a patient treated with antithyroid drugs. The CDR3 region has the sequence CASSIIRTVTYNEQFF. The DNA is TGTGCCAGTAGTATAATTAGGACAGTCACCTACAATGAGCAGTTCTTC. The CDR3, completed at both ends by the reference TRBV19 and TRBJ2-1 genes, gives the full variable domain DGGITQSPKYLFRKEGQNVTLSCEQNLNHDAMYWYRQDPGQGLRLIYYSQIVNDFQKGDIAEGYSVSREKKESFPLTVTSAQKNPTAFYLCASSIIRTVTYNEQFFGPGTRLTVL.